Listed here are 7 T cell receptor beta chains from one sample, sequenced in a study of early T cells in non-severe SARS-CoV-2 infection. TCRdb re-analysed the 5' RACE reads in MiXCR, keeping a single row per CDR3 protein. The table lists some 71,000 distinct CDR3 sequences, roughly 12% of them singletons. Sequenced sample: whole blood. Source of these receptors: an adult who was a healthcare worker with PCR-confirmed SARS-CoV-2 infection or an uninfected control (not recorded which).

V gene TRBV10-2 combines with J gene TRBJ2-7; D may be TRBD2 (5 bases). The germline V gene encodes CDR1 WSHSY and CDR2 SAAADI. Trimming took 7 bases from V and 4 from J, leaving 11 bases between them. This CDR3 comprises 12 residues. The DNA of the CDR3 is TGCGCCAGCATTTCACGGGGATACGAGCAGTACTTC. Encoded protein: CASISRGYEQYF.

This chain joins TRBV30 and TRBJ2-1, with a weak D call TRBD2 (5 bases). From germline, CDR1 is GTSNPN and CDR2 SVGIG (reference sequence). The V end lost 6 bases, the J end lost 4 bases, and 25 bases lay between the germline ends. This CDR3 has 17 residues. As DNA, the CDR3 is TGTGCCTGCAGTCTCCTGGGAGACTATATCCGTTACAATGAGCAGTTCTTC. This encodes CACSLLGDYIRYNEQFF.

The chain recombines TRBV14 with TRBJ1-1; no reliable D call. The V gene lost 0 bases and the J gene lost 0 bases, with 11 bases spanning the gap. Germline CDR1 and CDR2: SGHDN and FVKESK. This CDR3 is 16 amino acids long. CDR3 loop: CASSQDPSRVNTEAFF. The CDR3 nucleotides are TGTGCCAGCAGCCAAGATCCTAGCAGAGTGAACACTGAAGCTTTCTTT.

The CDR3 region has the DNA TGCAGCGTCGTATTCATAGCGGCCGGGGAGCTGTTTTTT. Its protein is CSVVFIAAGELFF. The V call is TRBV29-1, the J call TRBJ2-2; the D gene is possibly TRBD2 (6 bases). From germline, CDR1 is SQVTM and CDR2 ANQGSEA. Trimming stripped 6 bases from V and 6 bases from J, with 14 bases between. This CDR3 is built from 13 residues.

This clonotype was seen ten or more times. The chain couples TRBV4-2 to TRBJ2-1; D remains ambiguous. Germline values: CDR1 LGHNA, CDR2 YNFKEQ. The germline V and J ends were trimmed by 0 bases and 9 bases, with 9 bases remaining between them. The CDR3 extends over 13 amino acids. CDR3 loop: CASSQDNQLEQFF. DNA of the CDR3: TGTGCCAGCAGCCAAGATAACCAGCTTGAGCAGTTCTTC.

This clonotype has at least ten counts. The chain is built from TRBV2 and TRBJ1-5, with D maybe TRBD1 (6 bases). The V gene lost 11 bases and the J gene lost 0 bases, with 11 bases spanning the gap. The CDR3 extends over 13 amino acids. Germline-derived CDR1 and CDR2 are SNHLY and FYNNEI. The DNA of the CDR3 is TGTGCCTCAACAGGGAATAGCAATCAGCCCCAGCATTTT. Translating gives CASTGNSNQPQHF.

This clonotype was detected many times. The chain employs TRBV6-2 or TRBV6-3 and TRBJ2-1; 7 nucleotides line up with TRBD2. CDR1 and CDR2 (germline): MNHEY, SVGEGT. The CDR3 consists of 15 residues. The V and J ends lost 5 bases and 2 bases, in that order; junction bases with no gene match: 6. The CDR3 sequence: CASSRIAGTYNEQFF. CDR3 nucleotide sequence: TGTGCCAGCAGTCGAATAGCGGGCACCTACAATGAGCAGTTCTTC.